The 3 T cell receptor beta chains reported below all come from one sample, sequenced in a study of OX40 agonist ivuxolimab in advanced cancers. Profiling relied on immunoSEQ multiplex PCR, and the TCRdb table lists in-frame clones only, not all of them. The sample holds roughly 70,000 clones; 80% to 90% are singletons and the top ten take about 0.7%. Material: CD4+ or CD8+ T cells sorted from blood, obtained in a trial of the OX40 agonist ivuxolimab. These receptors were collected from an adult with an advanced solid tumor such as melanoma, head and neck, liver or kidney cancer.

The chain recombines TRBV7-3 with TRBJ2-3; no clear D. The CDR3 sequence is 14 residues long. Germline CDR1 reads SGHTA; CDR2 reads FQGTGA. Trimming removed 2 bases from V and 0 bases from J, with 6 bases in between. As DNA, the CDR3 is TGTGCCAGCAGCTTAGGCCATAGCACAGATACGCAGTATTTT. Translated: CASSLGHSTDTQYF.

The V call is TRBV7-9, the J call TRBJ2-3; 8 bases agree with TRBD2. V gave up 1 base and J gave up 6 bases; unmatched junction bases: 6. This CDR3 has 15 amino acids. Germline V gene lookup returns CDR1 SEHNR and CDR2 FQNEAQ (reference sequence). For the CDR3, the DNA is TGTGCCAGCAGCTTAGGGTCCCGCGGGGGGGATACGCAGTATTTT. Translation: CASSLGSRGGDTQYF.

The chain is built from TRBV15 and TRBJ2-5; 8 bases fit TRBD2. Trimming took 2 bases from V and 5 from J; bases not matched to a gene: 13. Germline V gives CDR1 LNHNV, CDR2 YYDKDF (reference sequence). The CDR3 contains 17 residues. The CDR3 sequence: CATSRRGRGAIQETQYF. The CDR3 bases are TGTGCCACCAGCAGACGGGGGCGGGGGGCCATCCAGGAGACCCAGTACTTC.